This note documents a single T cell receptor (beta chain) sequence. The antigen remains undetermined. Germline DNA was also extracted, with blood RNA taken from unsorted whole blood. The researchers drew about 4 milliliters of peripheral blood before surgery. TCR beta cDNA was prepared out of roughly 500 ng total RNA by means of a constant-region primer. Nested multiplex PCR, run for three rounds with slightly modified ARM-PCR, yielded TCR beta libraries. TCRdb passed the multiplex PCR reads through MiXCR, listing each CDR3 protein once. Of about 350,000 distinct CDR3 sequences in the sample, 65% are singletons; the top ten hold 6.5%. This sample was taken from a study of tumor-infiltrating lymphocytes in primary liver carcinoma. In the study overall: Tumor staging was T1-T3 N0M0; sizes spanned about 4.2 to 11 cm across. Samples yielded about 3.5 to 7.5 million productive TCRbeta reads, similar across tissue types.

Findings and limits, study-wide: Tumor samples exhibited a significantly greater top-250-clone fraction than blood samples (p = 0.039).

Sequencing input: peripheral blood. The source is a man aged 35 to 55 with primary liver carcinoma and hepatitis B virus infection.

CDR3 DNA: TGTGCCAGCAGCTCACGGGGGGGACCCAATGAAAAACTGTTTTTT. Residues: CASSSRGGPNEKLFF. The chain carries TRBV28 and TRBJ1-4; D perhaps matches TRBD1 (5 bases). The CDR3 length is 15 residues. Trimming shortened V by 6 bases and J by 5 bases, and 16 bases separated the two germline ends. Looked up from germline, CDR1 is MDHEN and CDR2 is SYDVKM.